The T cell receptor beta chain under discussion was sequenced for a study of blood T cell repertoires in COVID-19. As for the study in general: Collection of acute and convalescent COVID-19 samples took place in the United States, Italy and Spain. T cells, B-cell-depleted T cells, or PBMCs provided the cDNA or gDNA that served as material.

After removal of 5 bases from V and 7 bases from J, the junction contained 10 bases not matched to a gene. In germline, CDR1 is MDHEN, CDR2 SYDVKM. This CDR3 region has 14 residues. In the original workflow: Reference gene primer amplification gave estimated nucleated cell counts. Sequenced by immunoSEQ multiplex PCR; TCRdb stores in-frame clones only, minus some. The V and J calls and clone size were taken over from that table, and D and trimming were inferred from the DNA. This table holds 65,000 to 95,000 clones, around nine tenths found once. The chain uses TRBV28 and TRBJ2-5, with TRBD1 identical over 7 bases. The sequence was collected from a man aged 25-45 years with acute or convalescent COVID-19. Source material: peripheral blood. The CDR3 protein is CASSQQGIIGTQYF. In nucleotides, the CDR3 is TGTGCCAGCAGTCAACAGGGGATAATCGGGACCCAGTACTTC.